A single sample gave rise to the 30 T cell receptor beta chains below, sequenced in a study of blood T cell repertoires in COVID-19. Using immunoSEQ multiplex PCR, the repertoire was profiled, and TCRdb retains in-frame clones only, with some absent. Of about 240,000 clones detected, about 85% appear once; the ten largest clones hold just over 7%. Specimen: peripheral blood. The source of these receptors is a man aged 55 to 70 who had recovered from COVID-19.

The chain uses TRBV19 and TRBJ1-4; 8 bases are shared with TRBD1. The CDR3 has 15 amino acids. V gave up 7 bases and J gave up 3 bases; unmatched junction bases: 7. Per germline, CDR1 LNHDA and CDR2 SQIVND (reference sequence). CDR3 residues: CASTYRTGPNEKLFF. As DNA, the CDR3 is TGTGCCAGTACCTATCGGACAGGGCCTAATGAAAAACTGTTTTTT.

V gene TRBV7-9 combines with J gene TRBJ1-3; D not resolved. Trimming cost V 5 bases and J 4 bases, with 12 bases left between them. The CDR3 is 14 residues long. Germline values: CDR1 SEHNR, CDR2 FQNEAQ (reference sequence). CDR3 nucleotide sequence: TGTGCCAGCAGCCCGGAGGCCGGAGGAAACACCATATATTTT. This encodes CASSPEAGGNTIYF.

The V call is TRBV15, the J call TRBJ2-2; TRBD2 agrees at 9 bases. V lost 3 bases, J lost 5 bases, and 10 bases stayed unmatched. This CDR3 contains 17 residues. Germline V CDR1 and CDR2: LNHNV, YYDKDF (reference sequence). For the CDR3, the DNA is TGTGCCACCAGCAGCCCTCCTGGGCTAGCGGGGACCGGGGAGCTGTTTTTT. It encodes CATSSPPGLAGTGELFF.

The chain carries TRBV3-1 (or the pseudogene TRBV3-2) and TRBJ1-1; D possibly corresponds to TRBD1 (5 bases). CDR1 is LGHDT and CDR2 is YNNKEL in the germline V gene (reference sequence). The germline V and J ends were trimmed by 4 bases and 0 bases, with 9 bases remaining between them. The CDR3 contains 14 residues. CDR3 bases: TGTGCCAGCAGCCCAGAGACAGTGAACACTGAAGCTTTCTTT. It encodes CASSPETVNTEAFF.

This rearrangement joins TRBV30 to TRBJ2-2; the D gene is possibly TRBD2 (5 bases). V lost 0 bases, J lost 5 bases, and 10 bases lay in between. This CDR3 is 14 amino acids long. From germline, CDR1 is GTSNPN and CDR2 SVGIG (reference sequence). DNA of the CDR3: TGTGCCTGGAGTGTGGGCTGGAGGACCGGGGAGCTGTTTTTT. Its translation: CAWSVGWRTGELFF.

The rearrangement joins TRBV5-1 to TRBJ2-2; 8 bases agree with TRBD1. CDR3 length: 16 residues. Germline CDR1 is SGHRS and CDR2 is YFSETQ. V lost 0 bases, J lost 5 bases, and 6 bases stayed unmatched. CDR3 sequence (DNA): TGCGCCAGCAGCTTGGGGCAGGGGGCAGGAACCGGGGAGCTGTTTTTT. It yields the protein CASSLGQGAGTGELFF. Combining the CDR3 with reference TRBV5-1 and TRBJ2-2 gives the whole variable domain KAGVTQTPRYLIKTRGQQVTLSCSPISGHRSVSWYQQTPGQGLQFLFEYFSETQRNKGNFPGRFSGRQFSNSRSEMNVSTLELGDSALYLCASSLGQGAGTGELFFGEGSRLTVL.

The rearrangement joins TRBV27 to TRBJ2-3; 11 nucleotides agree with TRBD2. J lost 1 base, V lost 7 bases, and 4 bases had no gene match. Germline-derived CDR1 and CDR2 are MNHEY and SMNVEV (reference sequence). This CDR3 is built from 15 residues. CDR3 bases: TGTGCCAGCACCAAGACTAGCGGGGGCACAGATACGCAGTATTTT. Residues: CASTKTSGGTDTQYF.

The rearrangement joins TRBV20-1 to TRBJ1-1; no definite D call. The CDR3 is made up of 11 amino acids. Germline CDR1 and CDR2: DFQATT and SNEGSKA (reference sequence). Trimming shortened V by 2 bases and J by 5 bases, and 6 bases separated the two germline ends. CDR3 DNA sequence: TGCAGTGCTAGACAGATTACTGAAGCTTTCTTT. Translated, it gives CSARQITEAFF.

This chain connects TRBV19 to TRBJ1-5; maybe TRBD1 (6 bases). This CDR3 is 13 amino acids long. With 9 bases removed from V and 3 bases from J, the gap between germline ends came to 12 bases. Per the germline V gene, CDR1 is LNHDA and CDR2 is SQIVND (reference sequence). The CDR3 DNA is TGTGCCAGCTCTAGGGACATCAATCAGCCCCAGCATTTT. Its translation is CASSRDINQPQHF.

A note on this clone: The same CDR3 arises from other DNA sequences in this sample as well. The genes are TRBV6-5 and TRBJ1-5; the D gene is possibly TRBD1 (6 bases). Germline values: CDR1 MNHEY, CDR2 SVGAGI. The CDR3 spans 14 residues. Trimming pared 4 bases from V and 2 bases from J, leaving 9 bases between. CDR3 protein: CASSSRQGNQPQHF. CDR3 nucleotides: TGTGCCAGCAGTTCTCGACAGGGCAATCAGCCCCAGCATTTT.

The chain carries TRBV29-1 and TRBJ1-1, with D hard to call. Trimming left V 5 bases short and J 1 base short, with 8 bases between. In germline, CDR1 is SQVTM, CDR2 ANQGSEA. CDR3 length: 12 residues. CDR3 DNA sequence: TGCAGCGTTTTTCCATGGAACACTGAAGCTTTCTTT. Translated, it gives CSVFPWNTEAFF.

A few counts support this clone. Other nucleotide sequences from this sample produce the same CDR3. The chain carries TRBV5-1 and TRBJ1-1; unclear D gene. Deletions cut 0 bases from V and 1 base from J, with 7 bases between. The germline V gene has CDR1 SGHRS and CDR2 YFSETQ. The CDR3 sequence is 14 residues long. CDR3 DNA: TGCGCCAGCAGCTTGGGGGCCCAGAACACTGAAGCTTTCTTT. It translates to CASSLGAQNTEAFF.

The rearrangement uses TRBV6-1 and TRBJ2-3, with 13 bases that match TRBD2. The V gene end was trimmed by 2 bases and the J gene end by 3 bases; junction bases not matched to a gene: 8. The CDR3 is 18 amino acids. Per the germline V gene, CDR1 is MNHNS and CDR2 is SASEGT. This CDR3 reads CASSEITSGGAITDTQYF. The CDR3, as DNA: TGTGCCAGCAGTGAAATAACTAGCGGGGGGGCCATAACAGATACGCAGTATTTT.

The rearrangement joins TRBV5-1 to TRBJ2-3, with a tentative D call TRBD1 (6 bases). V dropped 6 bases and J dropped 1 base, with 6 bases sitting between them. Per the germline V gene, CDR1 is SGHRS and CDR2 is YFSETQ. This CDR3 is 12 amino acids long. The CDR3 here is CASKGGTDTQYF. In DNA, the CDR3 is TGCGCCAGCAAGGGGGGCACAGATACGCAGTATTTT. Full variable domain (remainder filled in from reference TRBV5-1 and TRBJ2-3): KAGVTQTPRYLIKTRGQQVTLSCSPISGHRSVSWYQQTPGQGLQFLFEYFSETQRNKGNFPGRFSGRQFSNSRSEMNVSTLELGDSALYLCASKGGTDTQYFGPGTRLTVL.

The rearrangement links TRBV7-9 to TRBJ2-1; 8 bases line up with TRBD2. There are 16 residues in the CDR3. V shed 1 base, J shed 3 bases, and the junction held 5 bases outside the gene matches. CDR1 and CDR2 from the germline V gene are SEHNR and FQNEAQ (reference sequence). Here the CDR3 DNA reads TGTGCCAGCAGCTTAGAAGGGCGGGGGGTCTACAATGAGCAGTTCTTC. It specifies CASSLEGRGVYNEQFF.

This chain connects TRBV6-5 to TRBJ1-3; D is ambiguous. From germline, CDR1 is MNHEY and CDR2 SVGAGI. Trimming stripped 7 bases from V and 4 bases from J, with 5 bases between. The CDR3 runs to 11 residues. The CDR3 DNA reads TGTGCCAGCATCTACGGAAACACCATATATTTT. Translating gives CASIYGNTIYF.

This rearrangement joins TRBV7-2 to TRBJ2-7; 9 nucleotides match TRBD1. Trimming removed 0 bases from V and 3 bases from J; junction bases left unmatched: 12. The CDR3 loop spans 18 amino acids. The germline V gene encodes CDR1 SGHTA and CDR2 FQGNSA. The CDR3 region is CASSLAYLGTGTHYEQYV. CDR3 in DNA: TGTGCCAGCAGCTTAGCGTATCTTGGGACAGGGACCCACTACGAGCAGTACGTC.

The rearrangement uses TRBV5-1 and TRBJ1-2; 7 bases line up with TRBD1. The CDR3 is 12 amino acids. Per the germline V gene, CDR1 is SGHRS and CDR2 is YFSETQ. Unmatched junction bases numbered 6, after V lost 3 bases and J lost 10 bases. CDR3 protein: CASSWPDRDYTF. The CDR3 DNA sequence: TGCGCCAGCAGCTGGCCCGACAGGGACTACACCTTC.

The chain couples TRBV24-1 to TRBJ2-1; 7 bases match TRBD1. The CDR3 consists of 18 residues. J was trimmed by 4 bases and V by 3 bases; bases with no gene match: 14. Per germline, CDR1 KGHDR and CDR2 SFDVKD. In DNA form, the CDR3 reads TGTGCCACCAGTGATCCTCAGCGAAGGGGGCGCGGGTACAATGAGCAGTTCTTC. Its translation is CATSDPQRRGRGYNEQFF.

The chain employs TRBV5-1 and TRBJ2-1; TRBD2 agrees at 7 bases. This CDR3 has 15 amino acids. Germline CDR1 and CDR2: SGHRS and YFSETQ. Trimming took 4 bases from V and 6 from J; bases not matched to a gene: 10. The CDR3 DNA reads as TGCGCCAGCAGCATTGGGACTAAAGATGCCAATGAGCAGTTCTTC. It codes for CASSIGTKDANEQFF.

A word on this clone: The missing conserved phenylalanine or tryptophan at the end of this CDR3 makes a read error likely. This chain joins TRBV19 and TRBJ2-7; D perhaps matches TRBD1 (6 bases). Trimming cost V 4 bases and J 2 bases, with 12 bases left between them. CDR3 length: 14 residues. The germline CDR1 and CDR2 sequences are LNHDA and SQIVND (reference sequence). Written as DNA, the CDR3 is TGTGCCAGTAGTAACAGGGAAATTGCCTACGAGCAGTACTCC. Its protein product is CASSNREIAYEQYS.

This clone was seen only once. V gene TRBV10-3 combines with J gene TRBJ1-2; D may be TRBD1 (5 bases). Per germline, CDR1 ENHRY and CDR2 SYGVKD. V lost 1 base to trimming and J lost 7 bases, with 10 bases between them. The CDR3 is 13 residues long. CDR3 sequence reads: CAISEWSGVGYTF. CDR3 in DNA: TGTGCCATCAGTGAGTGGTCGGGGGTTGGCTACACCTTC.

The chain combines TRBV29-1 with TRBJ2-1; D may be TRBD1 (6 bases). The germline V gene has CDR1 SQVTM and CDR2 ANQGSEA. The CDR3 extends over 14 amino acids. V was trimmed by 2 bases and J by 6 bases, leaving 14 bases between them. The chain's CDR3 is CSVERGTLGNEQFF. DNA of the CDR3: TGCAGCGTTGAAAGGGGGACCTTGGGCAATGAGCAGTTCTTC.

J is TRBJ2-1 and V is TRBV6-4, with 9 bases matching TRBD2. The J segment lost 5 bases and the V segment lost 6 bases, leaving 8 bases of the junction unmatched. CDR1 is MRHNA, CDR2 SNTAGT, per germline. This CDR3 region has 15 residues. CDR3 sequence (DNA): TGTGCCAGCAGCCACCTAGCGGGGTTCGACAATGAGCAGTTCTTC. Protein product: CASSHLAGFDNEQFF.

The V gene is TRBV7-9, the J gene TRBJ2-3; 8 bases fit TRBD2. From germline, CDR1 is SEHNR and CDR2 FQNEAQ (reference sequence). The CDR3 length is 15 residues. The junction had 6 bases not matched to a gene; V was cut back by 3 bases and J by 4 bases. The CDR3 region is CASSFKRGRSDTQYF. In nucleotides, the CDR3 is TGTGCCAGCAGCTTTAAGCGGGGGAGGTCAGATACGCAGTATTTT. The full variable domain, its missing parts supplied by reference TRBV7-9 and TRBJ2-3, is DTGVSQNPRHKITKRGQNVTFRCDPISEHNRLYWYRQTLGQGPEFLTYFQNEAQLEKSRLLSDRFSAERPKGSFSTLEIQRTEQGDSAMYLCASSFKRGRSDTQYFGPGTRLTVL.

The chain carries TRBV5-1 and TRBJ2-7, with D possibly being TRBD1 (7 bases). Trimming took 4 bases from V and 2 from J, leaving 16 bases between them. Germline assignment: CDR1 SGHRS and CDR2 YFSETQ. CDR3 length: 15 amino acids. The CDR3 is CASSSQGGSTYEQYF. CDR3 coding DNA: TGCGCCAGCAGCAGTCAGGGGGGCTCCACCTACGAGCAGTACTTC.

As concerns this clone: The same CDR3 arises from other DNA sequences in this sample as well. The chain combines TRBV5-6 with TRBJ2-2; a weak D match, TRBD2 (6 bases). V gave up 0 bases and J gave up 6 bases, with 6 bases separating them. Looked up from germline, CDR1 is SGHDT and CDR2 is YYEEEE. The CDR3 length is 13 residues. The CDR3 reads CASSLGGAGELFF. The DNA of the CDR3 is TGTGCCAGCAGCTTGGGGGGGGCCGGGGAGCTGTTTTTT.

The chain joins TRBV30 to TRBJ1-4; possible D gene TRBD1, 5 bases. CDR1 is GTSNPN, CDR2 SVGIG, per germline (reference sequence). The CDR3 consists of 15 residues. Trimming removed 1 base at V and 3 bases at J, with 12 bases between. CDR3 DNA sequence: TGTGCCTGGAGTGCGGGGGGACGGTCTAATGAAAAACTGTTTTTT. It codes for CAWSAGGRSNEKLFF.

The chain has TRBV5-5 and TRBJ1-2; D unresolved. The germline gives CDR1 SGHKS, CDR2 YYEKEE (reference sequence). The CDR3 consists of 15 residues. V gave up 0 bases and J gave up 3 bases, with 12 bases separating them. CDR3 sequence: CASSLALYFDYGYTF. The CDR3 DNA reads TGTGCCAGCAGCTTGGCCCTGTATTTTGACTATGGCTACACCTTC.

V and J are TRBV11-3 and TRBJ1-6; no definite D call. The V end lost 5 bases, the J end lost 12 bases, and 11 bases lay between the germline ends. The CDR3 is 12 residues long. Germline assignment: CDR1 SGHNT and CDR2 YENEEA. The CDR3 DNA is TGTGCCAGCAGCACGAGGTCTTTACCCCTCCACTTT. It codes for CASSTRSLPLHF.